These 30 T cell receptor beta chains share one sample of origin, sequenced in a study of blood T cell repertoires in COVID-19. Some clones are missing from TCRdb's copy, which holds only in-frame ones; the method was immunoSEQ multiplex PCR. The sample carries some 140,000 clones, just under 85% recorded once. The specimen sequenced was peripheral blood. The origin of the receptors is a human donor in a cohort sampled during active COVID-19.

V and J are TRBV6-6 and TRBJ1-5; D gene unclear. Trimming took 5 bases from V and 1 from J, leaving 12 bases between them. Germline CDR1 and CDR2: MNHNY and SVGAGI (reference sequence). This CDR3 is 15 amino acids long. The CDR3 spells CASSPTDRSNQPQHF. As DNA, the CDR3 is TGTGCCAGCAGTCCCACCGATCGGAGCAATCAGCCCCAGCATTTT.

This clone was detected only a few times. The chain employs TRBV5-1 and TRBJ2-7; 10 nucleotides line up with TRBD1. Per the germline V gene, CDR1 is SGHRS and CDR2 is YFSETQ. V trimming: 4 bases; J trimming: 1 base; junction bases outside the gene matches: 5. The CDR3 covers 15 residues. The CDR3 DNA reads TGCGCCAGCAGCATGCGGACAGGGGGGTCCTACGAGCAGTACTTC. Amino acids: CASSMRTGGSYEQYF.

The rearrangement links TRBV3-1 (or the pseudogene TRBV3-2) to TRBJ1-6, with 10 bases identical to TRBD1. The CDR3 is 15 amino acids. Germline lookup yields CDR1 LGHDT and CDR2 YNNKEL (reference sequence). V trimming: 4 bases; J trimming: 10 bases; junction bases outside the gene matches: 7. In DNA, the CDR3 is TGTGCCAGCAGCCGTGCTGGGACAGGGGTCTCACCCCTCCACTTT. Encoded protein: CASSRAGTGVSPLHF.

The rearrangement joins TRBV3-1 (or the pseudogene TRBV3-2) to TRBJ1-1; maybe TRBD1 (5 bases). The V gene's germline CDR1 is LGHDT and CDR2 YNNKEL (reference sequence). The CDR3 has 14 residues. Deletions cut 4 bases from V and 0 bases from J, with 9 bases between. The CDR3 DNA is TGTGCCAGCAGCCGGGGCTCTTTGAACACTGAAGCTTTCTTT. Protein product: CASSRGSLNTEAFF.

CDR3 in amino acids: CASSRYSGSTDTQYF. The CDR3 coding sequence is TGTGCCAGCAGCAGGTACAGTGGAAGCACAGATACGCAGTATTTT. The V call is TRBV11-2, the J call TRBJ2-3; D call uncertain. Germline CDR1 is SGHAT and CDR2 is FQNNGV. The CDR3 is 15 residues long. Trimming stripped 5 bases from V and 0 bases from J, with 12 bases between.

This sequence joins TRBV9 and TRBJ2-5; 15 bases fit TRBD2. Unmatched junction bases numbered 5, after V lost 4 bases and J lost 1 base. The CDR3 length is 17 residues. Looked up from germline, CDR1 is SGDLS and CDR2 is YYNGEE. The CDR3 DNA reads TGTGCCAGCAGCAGAGGGACTAGCGGGGGGCTCCAAGAGACCCAGTACTTC. Translated: CASSRGTSGGLQETQYF.

This chain links TRBV18 with TRBJ2-3, with 9 nucleotides matching TRBD2. Per germline, CDR1 KGHSH and CDR2 LQKENI. The CDR3 covers 16 residues. The trim removed 0 bases at V and 2 bases at J, leaving 3 bases unmatched. The CDR3 reads CASSPPGGGVTDTQYF. The CDR3 DNA reads as TGTGCCAGCTCACCACCCGGCGGGGGGGTCACAGATACGCAGTATTTT.

The genes are TRBV3-1 (or the pseudogene TRBV3-2) and TRBJ1-4, with TRBD1 matching 7 bases. Germline assignment: CDR1 LGHDT and CDR2 YNNKEL (reference sequence). The CDR3 spans 14 residues. J lost 9 bases, V lost 4 bases, and 8 bases had no gene match. DNA of the CDR3: TGTGCCAGCAGCCCCCGACAGGGAGCCCAAAAACTGTTTTTT. This sequence encodes CASSPRQGAQKLFF.

This clone was observed a handful of times. V and J are TRBV10-2 and TRBJ1-2, with a weak D call TRBD1 (5 bases). Germline V gene data show CDR1 as WSHSY and CDR2 as SAAADI. Trimming shortened V by 3 bases and J by 2 bases, and 13 bases separated the two germline ends. This CDR3 comprises 15 residues. The CDR3 sequence: CASSDWGGSNYGYTF. CDR3 DNA sequence: TGCGCCAGCAGTGACTGGGGGGGGTCCAACTATGGCTACACCTTC.

The V call is TRBV6-6, the J call TRBJ1-2, with 12 bases identical to TRBD1. The CDR3 sequence is 14 residues long. The germline V gene has CDR1 MNHNY and CDR2 SVGAGI (reference sequence). After removal of 7 bases from V and 8 bases from J, the junction contained 8 bases not matched to a gene. CDR3 sequence: CASNDGDRGPGYTF. CDR3 bases: TGTGCCAGCAACGACGGGGACAGGGGGCCCGGCTACACCTTC.

The chain uses TRBV10-3 and TRBJ2-7; 8 bases fit TRBD2. V lost 8 bases and J lost 0; bases outside the gene matches: 15. The CDR3 has 17 amino acids. CDR1 is ENHRY and CDR2 is SYGVKD in the germline V gene. The CDR3 nucleotides are TGTGCCATCGGGGCCTTAAGTAGTAGCGGGGTCTCCTACGAGCAGTACTTC. Amino acid sequence: CAIGALSSSGVSYEQYF.

This clone was detected only once. The J gene is TRBJ2-7, the V gene TRBV7-8, with TRBD2 identical over 7 bases. CDR3 length: 16 residues. Unmatched junction bases numbered 12, after V lost 2 bases and J lost 5 bases. Germline V gene lookup returns CDR1 SGHVS and CDR2 FQNEAQ. The CDR3 reads CASSLTGGVGRNEQYF. The CDR3 nucleotides are TGTGCCAGCAGCTTAACGGGGGGTGTGGGGCGGAACGAGCAGTACTTC.

The rearrangement joins TRBV29-1 to TRBJ1-1; 9 bases fit TRBD1. Germline V gives CDR1 SQVTM, CDR2 ANQGSEA. The V and J ends lost 6 bases and 10 bases, in that order; junction bases with no gene match: 15. The CDR3 spans 14 residues. CDR3 coding DNA: TGCAGCGTCGACTGGGGACAGGGAAATGGGGCAGCTTTCTTT. This sequence encodes CSVDWGQGNGAAFF. Full variable domain (outside the CDR3, taken from reference TRBV29-1 and TRBJ1-1): SAVISQKPSRDICQRGTSLTIQCQVDSQVTMMFWYRQQPGQSLTLIATANQGSEATYESGFVIDKFPISRPNLTFSTLTVSNMSPEDSSIYLCSVDWGQGNGAAFFGQGTRLTVV.

This clone turned up a few times. This chain connects TRBV2 to TRBJ1-3; D unclear. V lost 4 bases to trimming and J lost 5 bases, with 12 bases between them. This CDR3 region has 14 residues. The V gene's germline CDR1 is SNHLY and CDR2 FYNNEI. CDR3 amino acids: CASSVAGSRNTIYF. The CDR3 bases are TGTGCCAGCAGTGTGGCAGGTTCACGAAACACCATATATTTT.

The rearrangement joins TRBV7-9 to TRBJ1-4, with 9 bases lining up with TRBD1. The V segment lost 4 bases and the J segment 5 bases; nucleotides outside the gene matches: 8. The CDR3 spans 16 residues. Per germline, CDR1 SEHNR and CDR2 FQNEAQ (reference sequence). In DNA, the CDR3 is TGTGCCAGCAGCTACCCGGCCGGGACAGGGAATGAAAAACTGTTTTTT. This codes for CASSYPAGTGNEKLFF.

CDR3 sequence reads: CASKLGTVDEKLFF. CDR3 DNA: TGTGCCAGTAAGTTGGGGACAGTCGATGAAAAACTGTTTTTT. The genes are TRBV19 and TRBJ1-4; 7 nucleotides align to TRBD1. Losses at the gene ends were 7 bases for V and 6 bases for J; bases not matched to a gene: 8. The CDR3 totals 14 residues. CDR1 is LNHDA and CDR2 is SQIVND in the germline V gene (reference sequence).

J is TRBJ1-6 and V is TRBV7-2; 8 bases agree with TRBD1. Germline-derived CDR1 and CDR2 are SGHTA and FQGNSA. This CDR3 has 15 residues. V dropped 5 bases and J dropped 10; count of bases not matched to a gene: 10. This CDR3 is CASSGIGQGKSPLHF. CDR3 nucleotides: TGTGCCAGCAGCGGGATAGGACAGGGAAAGTCACCCCTCCACTTT.

The V and J genes are TRBV7-8 and TRBJ2-7; weak D call: TRBD2 (7 bases). Deletions cut 2 bases from V and 5 bases from J, with 10 bases between. Germline CDR1 reads SGHVS; CDR2 reads FQNEAQ. This CDR3 is 13 amino acids long. The CDR3: CASSLWGGDEQYF. CDR3 nucleotides: TGTGCCAGCAGCTTATGGGGGGGCGACGAGCAGTACTTC.

The chain combines TRBV5-8 with TRBJ2-7, with D maybe TRBD1 (6 bases). The V and J ends lost 4 bases and 3 bases respectively, with 20 bases between them. This CDR3 is 16 amino acids long. Germline-derived CDR1 and CDR2 are SGHTS and YDEGEE. CDR3 sequence: CASSRRGIRNSYEQYF. The CDR3 DNA reads as TGTGCCAGCAGCCGTAGGGGGATAAGAAATAGCTACGAGCAGTACTTC.

V and J are TRBV28 and TRBJ1-2, with 10 nucleotides matching TRBD1. Germline lookup yields CDR1 MDHEN and CDR2 SYDVKM. V shed 6 bases and J 7 bases; nucleotides not matched to a gene: 11. The length of the CDR3 is 15 residues. This chain's CDR3 is CASRPTGTGVFGYTF. CDR3 coding DNA: TGTGCCAGCAGACCTACCGGGACAGGGGTCTTTGGCTACACCTTC.

V gene TRBV4-2 combines with J gene TRBJ2-4; TRBD1 matches 10 bases. With 0 bases clipped from V and 2 bases from J, the junction kept 7 bases outside the gene matches. CDR3 length: 18 residues. Per germline, CDR1 LGHNA and CDR2 YNFKEQ. The DNA for the CDR3 is TGTGCCAGCAGCCAAGATCTCGGGGACAGGGGTCCCAAAAACATTCAGTACTTC. It codes for CASSQDLGDRGPKNIQYF.

This clone was observed a single time. J is TRBJ2-1 and V is TRBV7-9, with 8 bases that match TRBD2. Germline V lookup: CDR1 SEHNR, CDR2 FQNEAQ (reference sequence). This CDR3 comprises 14 residues. Trimming removed 3 bases from V and 10 bases from J; junction bases left unmatched: 8. The CDR3 coding sequence is TGTGCCAGCAGCTTTGCCGCGGGGGGAGGGGAGCAGTTCTTC. Its protein product is CASSFAAGGGEQFF.

Details on this clone: This specimen includes other DNA sequences encoding the same CDR3. This chain joins TRBV7-8 and TRBJ1-2; the D gene is possibly TRBD1 (5 bases). V was shortened by 3 bases and J by 2 bases, with 7 bases between the two germline ends. The CDR3 consists of 13 residues. From germline, CDR1 is SGHVS and CDR2 FQNEAQ. The CDR3 DNA follows: TGTGCCAGCAGCTTGGGGGGGAACTATGGCTACACCTTC. Residues: CASSLGGNYGYTF.

The chain links TRBV6-5 to TRBJ1-1; D unresolved. Germline CDR1 MNHEY, CDR2 SVGAGI. The CDR3 runs to 13 residues. Trimming left V 6 bases short and J 1 base short, with 9 bases between. The CDR3 reads CASSWERNTEAFF. CDR3 DNA: TGTGCCAGCAGCTGGGAGAGGAACACTGAAGCTTTCTTT.

V is TRBV7-2 and J is TRBJ2-7; D is possibly TRBD1 (6 bases). The CDR3 consists of 14 residues. In germline, CDR1 is SGHTA, CDR2 FQGNSA. Trimming cost V 6 bases and J 4 bases, with 16 bases left between them. The CDR3 DNA follows: TGTGCCAGCAGTCAACAGGGAACTCTGTACGAGCAGTACTTC. It codes for CASSQQGTLYEQYF.

This chain joins TRBV5-1 and TRBJ1-4; D may be TRBD1 (6 bases). CDR3 size: 15 residues. The germline V and J ends were trimmed by 0 bases and 4 bases, with 10 bases remaining between them. Germline-derived CDR1 and CDR2 are SGHRS and YFSETQ. CDR3 residues: CASSLEGGDNEKLFF. The CDR3 nucleotides are TGCGCCAGCAGCTTGGAAGGGGGGGATAATGAAAAACTGTTTTTT.

The genes are TRBV3-1 (or the pseudogene TRBV3-2) and TRBJ1-3, with D hard to call. V was clipped by 4 bases and J by 0 bases, with 10 bases between them. Germline values: CDR1 LGHDT, CDR2 YNNKEL (reference sequence). The CDR3 totals 15 residues. CDR3 protein: CASSLNSHSGNTIYF. CDR3 DNA: TGTGCCAGCAGCCTAAACAGCCACTCTGGAAACACCATATATTTT.

The rearrangement joins TRBV4-1 to TRBJ2-5; D perhaps matches TRBD2 (6 bases). Trimming stripped 0 bases from V and 1 base from J, with 9 bases between. The CDR3 sequence is 15 residues long. Per the germline V gene, CDR1 is MGHRA and CDR2 is YSYEKL. DNA of the CDR3: TGCGCCAGCAGCCAAGACGAGACTAGCCAAGAGACCCAGTACTTC. Protein sequence: CASSQDETSQETQYF.

The rearrangement uses TRBV6-6 and TRBJ2-6, with D unresolved. Germline CDR1 is MNHNY and CDR2 is SVGAGI (reference sequence). V dropped 6 bases and J dropped 3 bases, with 6 bases sitting between them. The CDR3 is made up of 13 amino acids. In nucleotides, the CDR3 is TGTGCCAGCAGCCACGGTGGGGCCAACGTCCTGACTTTC. This gives the protein CASSHGGANVLTF.

The chain has TRBV7-3 and TRBJ1-1, with TRBD1 matching over 12 bases. The CDR3 sequence is 19 residues long. Looked up from germline, CDR1 is SGHTA and CDR2 is FQGTGA. V trimming: 5 bases; J trimming: 2 bases; junction bases outside the gene matches: 15. The CDR3: CASSALPRDRGRKNTEAFF. CDR3 DNA sequence: TGTGCCAGCAGCGCCCTCCCCCGGGACAGGGGGCGAAAAAACACTGAAGCTTTCTTT.